Reported below is one T cell receptor (beta chain). The antigen remains unidentified. The entry originates in a study of PD-1 blockade in mismatch repair-deficient tumors. Measured with immunoSEQ multiplex PCR; TCRdb has only the in-frame clones, and not every one. This table has some 50,000 clones, around three quarters appearing once. J gave up 2 bases and V 5 bases, and 8 bases lay outside the gene matches. The CDR3 totals 15 residues. Germline V CDR1 and CDR2: LNHDA, SQIVND (reference sequence). The study, taken as a whole, reports: After pembrolizumab, tumor-resident clones rose rapidly, then generally contracted before radiologic responses.

This chain links TRBV19 with TRBJ2-5, with 7 bases fitting TRBD1. This sequence was found in an adult with mismatch repair-deficient cancer. This material consisted of PBMCs, taken before pembrolizumab treatment. In DNA, the CDR3 is TGTGCCAGTAGTGCACAGACAGGGTTTCAAGAGACCCAGTACTTC. Its translation: CASSAQTGFQETQYF.